The rows below give T cell receptor beta chains drawn from one sample of a study of blood T cell repertoires in COVID-19. The assay was immunoSEQ multiplex PCR, and TCRdb's table has in-frame clones only and misses some. This sample has approximately 170,000 clones, with roughly 84% found just once. The sequenced material came from peripheral blood. The receptors were gathered from a woman over 75 with active or convalescent COVID-19. The CDR3 runs from the conserved cysteine through the conserved F or W. Fields, in order: V gene, CDR3 protein.

V: TRBV2
CDR3: CAVKLGRSSYEQYF

V: TRBV5-6
CDR3: CASSFRQGGETQYF

V: TRBV30
CDR3: CAWSETGGGEKLFF

V: TRBV7-8
CDR3: CASSNRDSQQLYEQYF

V: TRBV5-1
CDR3: CASSRGQGGEAFF

V: TRBV18
CDR3: CASSPAQGGSGNTIYF

V: TRBV18
CDR3: CASSPPGTAYGYTF

V: TRBV28
CDR3: CAIRRQGPSGGYTF

V: TRBV2
CDR3: CASSETNGINYEQYF

V: TRBV6-2/TRBV6-3
CDR3: CASSYYGRGHGNEQFF